This T cell receptor (beta chain) was observed in a study of blood T cell repertoires in COVID-19. Across the whole study: Both acute and convalescent COVID-19 samples were obtained from the United States, Italy and Spain. The cDNA or gDNA used as material had been derived from T cells, B-cell-depleted T cells, or PBMCs.

Per the germline V gene, CDR1 is SGHRS and CDR2 is YFSETQ. With 1 base removed from V and 2 bases from J, the gap between germline ends came to 11 bases. The CDR3 spans 15 residues. Methods used by the authors: Amplification of reference gene primers provided the estimated nucleated cell counts. Assay used: immunoSEQ multiplex PCR; TCRdb lists only in-frame clones, some missing. V and J calls and clone size are given by that table; D and trimming were obtained from the DNA. The repertoire holds 150,000 to 200,000 clones, with roughly 93% as singletons. The TCR sequence derives from a man younger than 35 with acute or convalescent COVID-19. Sequencing used peripheral blood. V is TRBV5-1 and J is TRBJ2-3, with D possibly being TRBD2 (6 bases). CDR3 DNA: TGCGCCAGCAGCTTGTCGGGAGCCGCCACAGATACGCAGTATTTT. Amino acid sequence: CASSLSGAATDTQYF.